The clone carrying this TCR beta chain appeared many times. TCRdb fed the 5' RACE reads into MiXCR, producing one record per CDR3 protein. The repertoire has 450,000 or so distinct CDR3 sequences, approximately 18% of them found once; the top ten carry approximately 12%. This specimen belongs to a study of identical twins. This sequence was found in a man aged 50 to 60 in good health. The material sequenced was naive T cells sorted from blood.

The CDR3 loop reads CATRKSGVRTDTQYF. In nucleotides, the CDR3 is TGTGCCACCAGGAAGAGCGGGGTCCGCACAGATACGCAGTATTTT. This chain uses TRBV15 with TRBJ2-3, with 7 bases identical to TRBD2. V trimming: 6 bases; J trimming: 1 base; junction bases outside the gene matches: 7. The length of the CDR3 is 15 residues. Germline-derived CDR1 and CDR2 are LNHNV and YYDKDF (reference sequence).